These 17 T cell receptor beta chains came from one sample sequenced in a study of cytomegalovirus exposure and HLA in healthy donors. PCR primers comprised 60 Vbeta and 13 Jbeta primers. Measured with immunoSEQ multiplex PCR; TCRdb has only the in-frame clones, and not every one. Seen here are some 190,000 clones, over 75% observed once, and the top ten hold about 1.9%. Input material: PBMCs. The origin of the receptors is a woman in her thirties in good health and CMV-seronegative.

The chain links TRBV5-1 to TRBJ1-5; possibly TRBD1 for D (6 bases). CDR1 is SGHRS and CDR2 is YFSETQ in the germline V gene. Trimming pared 5 bases from V and 3 bases from J, leaving 15 bases between. This CDR3 has 15 amino acids. CDR3 region: CASSIQGSDNQPQHF. The CDR3 region has the DNA TGCGCCAGCAGTATACAGGGTTCCGACAATCAGCCCCAGCATTTT.

V usage is TRBV30 and J usage is TRBJ2-7; 8 nucleotides match TRBD1. CDR3 length equals 13 residues. V lost 0 bases, J lost 4 bases, and 2 bases stayed unmatched. Germline loops: CDR1 GTSNPN, CDR2 SVGIG (reference sequence). This chain's CDR3 is CAWSVNRGYEQYF. The DNA of the CDR3 is TGTGCCTGGAGTGTAAACAGGGGGTACGAGCAGTACTTC.

The CDR3 nucleotides read TGTGCCAGCAGCTTGGAGGACAGGGCGTGGGGCTACACCTTC. It is translated as CASSLEDRAWGYTF. V gene TRBV5-6 combines with J gene TRBJ1-2, with 8 bases matching TRBD1. CDR1 is SGHDT, CDR2 YYEEEE, per germline. Trimming at V came to 0 bases and at J to 8 bases, leaving 6 bases not matched to a gene. This CDR3 is built from 14 residues.

The CDR3 DNA reads TGTGCCAGCGGGGGGAATTCCTACAATGAGCAGTTCTTC. It yields the protein CASGGNSYNEQFF. The gene calls are TRBV9 and TRBJ2-1; tentative D call: TRBD2 (6 bases). The CDR3 runs to 13 residues. Germline CDR1 is SGDLS and CDR2 is YYNGEE. Trimming took 7 bases from V and 1 from J, leaving 9 bases between them.

The CDR3: CASSPRTSGSYEQYF. CDR3 nucleotide sequence: TGTGCCAGCAGCCCCCGGACTAGCGGTTCCTACGAGCAGTACTTC. V gene TRBV7-9 combines with J gene TRBJ2-7; TRBD2 matches at 10 bases. The CDR3 covers 15 residues. Germline V gene sequence: CDR1 SEHNR, CDR2 FQNEAQ (reference sequence). The V segment lost 5 bases and the J segment 1 base; nucleotides outside the gene matches: 5. Based on the CDR3 plus reference TRBV7-9 and TRBJ2-7, the full variable domain is DTGVSQNPRHKITKRGQNVTFRCDPISEHNRLYWYRQTLGQGPEFLTYFQNEAQLEKSRLLSDRFSAERPKGSFSTLEIQRTEQGDSAMYLCASSPRTSGSYEQYFGPGTRLTVT.

This clone was seen more than once but under ten times. J is TRBJ2-7 and V is TRBV19, with TRBD2 matching 9 bases. Germline V gene lookup returns CDR1 LNHDA and CDR2 SQIVND (reference sequence). The V segment lost 3 bases and the J segment 0 bases; nucleotides outside the gene matches: 3. The CDR3 is 15 residues long. The CDR3 DNA is TGTGCCAGTAGTATCAGTAGCGGGGGCTCCTACGAGCAGTACTTC. This sequence encodes CASSISSGGSYEQYF.

The chain employs TRBV11-1 and TRBJ2-3; 7 nucleotides align to TRBD1. The CDR3 loop spans 15 amino acids. V lost 5 bases and J lost 4; bases outside the gene matches: 9. Germline CDR1 SGHAT, CDR2 FQDESV (reference sequence). CDR3 loop: CASSRGYRGADTQYF. The CDR3 region has the DNA TGTGCCAGCAGCCGAGGATACAGGGGAGCAGATACGCAGTATTTT.

This rearrangement joins TRBV27 to TRBJ1-1; D unclear. Germline lookup yields CDR1 MNHEY and CDR2 SMNVEV (reference sequence). CDR3 length: 13 residues. V was cut by 0 bases and J by 7 bases, with 9 bases left in between. The CDR3 region has the DNA TGTGCCAGCAGTTTATCGAAGTCCAGTGAAGCTTTCTTT. The encoded protein is CASSLSKSSEAFF.

V and J are TRBV29-1 and TRBJ2-2; TRBD1 aligns across 8 bases. The trim removed 6 bases at V and 1 base at J, leaving 7 bases unmatched. This CDR3 is built from 15 residues. The germline gives CDR1 SQVTM, CDR2 ANQGSEA. CDR3 in DNA: TGCAGCGTCCTCGGACAGGGAAAGAACACCGGGGAGCTGTTTTTT. Residues: CSVLGQGKNTGELFF.

V is TRBV9 and J is TRBJ2-5; 16 nucleotides line up with TRBD2. The length of the CDR3 is 17 residues. Germline V gene data show CDR1 as SGDLS and CDR2 as YYNGEE. Trimming at V came to 0 bases and at J to 4 bases, leaving 3 bases not matched to a gene. The CDR3 nucleotides are TGTGCCAGCAGCGTAGTGGGACTAGCGGGGGGGCTAGAGACCCAGTACTTC. Translation gives CASSVVGLAGGLETQYF. Supplemented by reference TRBV9 and TRBJ2-5, the full variable domain reads DSGVTQTPKHLITATGQRVTLRCSPRSGDLSVYWYQQSLDQGLQFLIQYYNGEERAKGNILERFSAQQFPDLHSELNLSSLELGDSALYFCASSVVGLAGGLETQYFGPGTRLLVL.

This rearrangement joins TRBV7-9 to TRBJ2-7; D is possibly TRBD2 (7 bases). With 5 bases removed from V and 5 bases from J, the gap between germline ends came to 13 bases. The germline V gene encodes CDR1 SEHNR and CDR2 FQNEAQ (reference sequence). The CDR3 is 13 amino acids. The CDR3 DNA sequence: TGTGCCAGCAGCCTCCTAGGGGGGGACGAGCAGTACTTC. Its protein product is CASSLLGGDEQYF.

This clone was counted a single time. The chain employs TRBV6-5 and TRBJ1-1, with D possibly TRBD1 on 5 matching bases. CDR1 and CDR2 from the germline V gene are MNHEY and SVGAGI. The CDR3 totals 12 residues. V gave up 2 bases and J gave up 11 bases, with 12 bases separating them. CDR3 sequence reads: CASSYAGVGAFF. DNA for the CDR3: TGTGCCAGCAGTTACGCGGGGGTCGGGGCTTTCTTT.

This chain connects TRBV6-1 to TRBJ1-4; 8 nucleotides agree with TRBD1. J gave up 4 bases and V 11 bases, and 12 bases lay outside the gene matches. The germline gives CDR1 MNHNS, CDR2 SASEGT. The CDR3 totals 15 residues. The CDR3 loop reads CALKDRGDYNEKLFF. The CDR3 coding sequence is TGTGCCTTAAAAGACAGGGGCGACTATAATGAAAAACTGTTTTTT.

V gene TRBV4-1 combines with J gene TRBJ1-5; TRBD1 agrees at 11 bases. The CDR3 consists of 17 residues. Germline CDR1 reads MGHRA; CDR2 reads YSYEKL. Losses at the gene ends were 8 bases for V and 2 bases for J; bases not matched to a gene: 11. This CDR3 reads CASHPGTGGRGNQPQHF. The DNA of the CDR3 is TGCGCCAGCCACCCCGGGACAGGGGGTAGAGGCAATCAGCCCCAGCATTTT.

The V and J genes are TRBV1 and TRBJ2-3; TRBD2 is taken as the D call from the table, unchecked against the DNA. TRBV1 is deemed a pseudogene. There are 16 residues in the CDR3. The CDR3 loop reads CTSRPPRPSRRDTQYF. CDR3 bases: TGCACCAGCAGACCCCCCCGTCCTAGCCGAAGAGATACGCAGTATTTT.

V gene TRBV27 combines with J gene TRBJ1-6, with TRBD1 matching over 8 bases. CDR1 is MNHEY and CDR2 is SMNVEV in the germline V gene (reference sequence). J gave up 9 bases and V 4 bases, and 8 bases lay outside the gene matches. The CDR3 loop spans 15 amino acids. The chain's CDR3 is CASSSRQGMISPLHF. The CDR3 bases are TGTGCCAGCAGTTCCAGACAGGGGATGATTTCACCCCTCCACTTT.

This clone was recorded once. The chain has TRBV27 and TRBJ2-7, with D perhaps matching TRBD1 (5 bases). Germline V gene lookup returns CDR1 MNHEY and CDR2 SMNVEV (reference sequence). V lost 11 bases and J lost 3, with 14 bases in between. The CDR3 runs 12 residues. The CDR3 region has the DNA TGTGCCCCCATCGACAGATTCTACGAGCAGTACTTC. Its translation: CAPIDRFYEQYF.